The next 20 T cell receptor beta chains were all read from a single sample in a study of T cells after yellow fever vaccination. TCRdb re-analysed the 5' RACE reads in MiXCR, keeping a single row per CDR3 protein. The sample includes 450,000 to 650,000 distinct CDR3 sequences, roughly 13% of them seen just once. Sequenced here: PBMCs, sampled on the day of the yellow fever booster vaccination. All receptors derive from a man aged 25 to 40 who received the YFV17D yellow fever vaccine.

Only a few counts were recorded for this clonotype. This chain joins TRBV19 and TRBJ2-5, with a possible D match to TRBD1 (5 bases). Trimming removed 7 bases from V and 2 bases from J, with 11 bases in between. This CDR3 is built from 13 residues. Germline V lookup: CDR1 LNHDA, CDR2 SQIVND (reference sequence). The CDR3 nucleotides read TGTGCCAGTAACAGACAGCTACAAGAGACCCAGTACTTC. This gives the protein CASNRQLQETQYF.

This clonotype was counted ten times or more. The chain uses TRBV4-3 and TRBJ2-6, with D perhaps matching TRBD1 (5 bases). The CDR3 spans 18 residues. V lost 0 bases and J 1 base, leaving 13 bases between the germline ends. Germline assignment: CDR1 LGHNA and CDR2 YSLEER. CDR3 amino acids: CASSQDSGLVSGANVLTF. CDR3 sequence (DNA): TGCGCCAGCAGCCAAGATTCAGGGCTCGTGTCTGGGGCCAACGTCCTGACTTTC.

At least ten counts were recorded for this clonotype. This chain connects TRBV5-1 to TRBJ2-3; 8 nucleotides line up with TRBD2. CDR3 length equals 14 residues. Looked up from germline, CDR1 is SGHRS and CDR2 is YFSETQ. V lost 2 bases to trimming and J lost 4 bases; unmatched junction nucleotides: 3. The CDR3 region has the DNA TGCGCCAGCAGCTTAGCGGGAGACCCAGATACGCAGTATTTT. It encodes CASSLAGDPDTQYF.

V gene TRBV7-2 combines with J gene TRBJ1-6; 7 bases line up with TRBD1. Germline-derived CDR1 and CDR2 are SGHTA and FQGNSA. The CDR3 spans 14 residues. V lost 5 bases, J lost 7 bases, and 5 bases stayed unmatched. CDR3 sequence: CASSRRDRNSPLHF. In DNA form, the CDR3 reads TGTGCCAGCAGCCGACGGGACAGAAATTCACCCCTCCACTTT.

The chain uses TRBV28 and TRBJ1-5; no firm D call. V was pared by 6 bases and J by 11 bases, with 17 bases between. CDR1 MDHEN and CDR2 SYDVKM come from the germline V gene. The CDR3 has 13 amino acids. In nucleotides, the CDR3 is TGTGCCAGCAGCCCCGGGTCGCCGAGGGCCCAGCATTTT. Its protein product is CASSPGSPRAQHF.

The table lists this clonotype with many counts. Mismatch with germline at one junction end may stem from a read error. The CDR3 sequence is CASSLEMGLASVF. The CDR3 coding sequence is TGTGCCAGCAGCCTCGAGATGGGACTAGCGTCCGTCTTC. This chain uses TRBV7-2 with TRBJ2-7, with 10 positions matching TRBD2. CDR3 length: 13 residues. CDR1 is SGHTA and CDR2 is FQGNSA in the germline V gene.

The chain couples TRBV18 to TRBJ1-1, with 8 bases matching TRBD1. V was clipped by 4 bases and J by 6 bases; unmatched bases: 7. Germline lookup yields CDR1 KGHSH and CDR2 LQKENI. This CDR3 comprises 14 residues. The CDR3 loop is CASSLKTGAAEAFF. CDR3 in DNA: TGTGCCAGCTCACTTAAGACAGGGGCGGCTGAAGCTTTCTTT.

This clonotype was counted between two and nine times. V and J are TRBV7-2 and TRBJ2-3, with TRBD1 as a possible D gene (5 bases). The V end was cut by 3 bases, the J end by 4 bases, with 8 bases between. The CDR3 is 13 residues long. Per the germline V gene, CDR1 is SGHTA and CDR2 is FQGNSA. In DNA form, the CDR3 reads TGTGCCAGCAGCTTTGGGGCTCCAGATACGCAGTATTTT. The encoded protein is CASSFGAPDTQYF.

This clonotype was seen many times. This chain connects TRBV7-8 to TRBJ2-2, with 9 bases that match TRBD2. CDR3 size: 17 residues. Germline CDR1 is SGHVS and CDR2 is FQNEAQ. Unmatched junction bases numbered 9, after V lost 5 bases and J lost 2 bases. The CDR3 is CASSIVTSGVNTGELFF. Here the CDR3 DNA reads TGTGCCAGCAGCATCGTGACTAGCGGAGTTAACACCGGGGAGCTGTTTTTT.

This clonotype has only a few counts. The chain links TRBV28 to TRBJ2-7, with TRBD1 matching over 11 bases. The germline CDR1 and CDR2 sequences are MDHEN and SYDVKM. CDR3 length: 14 amino acids. V shed 9 bases, J shed 1 base, and the junction held 5 bases outside the gene matches. CDR3: CASWTGGTSYEQYF. CDR3 nucleotides: TGTGCCAGTTGGACAGGGGGCACATCCTACGAGCAGTACTTC.

The V call is TRBV18, the J call TRBJ2-7; 7 positions agree with TRBD2. The V segment lost 2 bases and the J segment 2 bases; nucleotides outside the gene matches: 3. This CDR3 contains 14 residues. Germline lookup yields CDR1 KGHSH and CDR2 LQKENI. CDR3: CASSPRDYTYEQYF. The CDR3 DNA follows: TGTGCCAGCTCACCAAGGGACTATACCTACGAGCAGTACTTC. The variable domain in full, completed from reference TRBV18 and TRBJ2-7, reads NAGVMQNPRHLVRRRGQEARLRCSPMKGHSHVYWYRQLPEEGLKFMVYLQKENIIDESGMPKERFSAEFPKEGPSILRIQQVVRGDSAAYFCASSPRDYTYEQYFGPGTRLTVT.

In its sample, this clonotype was seen a few times. The V gene is TRBV27, the J gene TRBJ2-1; no definite D call. There are 15 residues in the CDR3. Per germline, CDR1 MNHEY and CDR2 SMNVEV (reference sequence). The V gene lost 2 bases and the J gene lost 5 bases, with 13 bases spanning the gap. CDR3 DNA sequence: TGTGCCAGCAGTTTACGACACACGACTGACAATGAGCAGTTCTTC. It specifies CASSLRHTTDNEQFF.

This clonotype came up many times. The chain recombines TRBV12-3 or TRBV12-4 with TRBJ2-1, with D unresolved. The length of the CDR3 is 11 residues. Trimming cost V 5 bases and J 8 bases, with 7 bases left between them. The CDR3 spells CASSRVDEQFF. The DNA of the CDR3 is TGTGCCAGCAGTCGGGTCGATGAGCAGTTCTTC.

This chain links TRBV10-3 with TRBJ2-1, with no clear D. From germline, CDR1 is ENHRY and CDR2 SYGVKD. There are 13 residues in the CDR3. V lost 3 bases to trimming and J lost 9 bases, with 12 bases between them. CDR3 amino acids: CAISEVGEGEQFF. The CDR3 DNA is TGTGCCATCAGTGAAGTGGGCGAAGGTGAGCAGTTCTTC.

This clonotype was seen only a few times. The chain's CDR3 is CSAPLGLNEQFF. The DNA of the CDR3 is TGCAGTGCTCCTCTCGGGCTCAATGAGCAGTTCTTC. The gene calls are TRBV20-1 and TRBJ2-1; D ambiguous. V lost 5 bases and J 6 bases, leaving 11 bases between the germline ends. In germline, CDR1 is DFQATT, CDR2 SNEGSKA (reference sequence). The length of the CDR3 is 12 residues.

In its sample, this clonotype was seen a few times. The rearrangement uses TRBV3-1 and TRBJ2-7; 11 nucleotides agree with TRBD2. Trimming removed 4 bases from V and 2 bases from J; junction bases left unmatched: 7. The CDR3 is 16 amino acids. CDR1 and CDR2 (germline): LGHDT, YNNKEL (reference sequence). The chain's CDR3 is CASSLEGSGRAYEQYF. As DNA, the CDR3 is TGTGCCAGCAGCCTCGAGGGTAGCGGGAGGGCCTACGAGCAGTACTTC.

A remark on this clonotype: A much larger clone is a single base away; this may be a read error. The chain has TRBV9 and TRBJ2-1, with D perhaps matching TRBD2 (5 bases). CDR3 length: 14 amino acids. The V gene's germline CDR1 is SGDLS and CDR2 YYNGEE. The CDR3 DNA reads as TGTGCCAGCAGCGTAACCCCCCGGGAACTTGAGCAGCTCTTC. Amino acid sequence: CASSVTPRELEQLF.

This clonotype was picked up a small number of times. The chain combines TRBV7-2 with TRBJ1-4, with 7 positions matching TRBD1. The CDR3 is 16 residues long. Losses at the gene ends were 4 bases for V and 7 bases for J; bases not matched to a gene: 12. Looked up from germline, CDR1 is SGHTA and CDR2 is FQGNSA. The chain's CDR3 is CASSYDPPGQSEKLFF. The DNA for the CDR3 is TGTGCCAGCAGCTACGACCCTCCGGGACAGAGTGAAAAACTGTTTTTT.

In its sample, this clonotype was seen a few times. The chain is built from TRBV6-5 and TRBJ1-4, with D uncertain. The CDR3 has 14 residues. Germline V CDR1 and CDR2: MNHEY, SVGAGI. Deletions cut 4 bases from V and 5 bases from J, with 11 bases between. The CDR3 sequence: CASSLRTGNEKLFF. The CDR3 coding sequence is TGTGCCAGCAGTTTGCGGACGGGGAATGAAAAACTGTTTTTT.

The V and J genes are TRBV7-9 and TRBJ2-7, with D maybe TRBD2 (7 bases). The CDR3 loop spans 15 amino acids. Germline lookup yields CDR1 SEHNR and CDR2 FQNEAQ (reference sequence). V lost 2 bases, J lost 5 bases, and 16 bases lay in between. The CDR3 DNA follows: TGTGCCAGCAGCTTAATCGGGGGGCTTACGGACGAGCAGTACTTC. It codes for CASSLIGGLTDEQYF.